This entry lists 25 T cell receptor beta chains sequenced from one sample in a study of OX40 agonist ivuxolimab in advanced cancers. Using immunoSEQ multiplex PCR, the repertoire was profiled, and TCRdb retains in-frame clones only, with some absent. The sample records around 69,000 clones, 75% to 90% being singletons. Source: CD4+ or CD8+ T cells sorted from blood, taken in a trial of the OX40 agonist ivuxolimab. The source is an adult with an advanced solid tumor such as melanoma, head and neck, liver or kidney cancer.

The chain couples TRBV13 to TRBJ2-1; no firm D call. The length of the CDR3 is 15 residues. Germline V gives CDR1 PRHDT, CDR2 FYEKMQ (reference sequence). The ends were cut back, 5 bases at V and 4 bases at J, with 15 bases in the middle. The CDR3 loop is CASSPDLPLYNEQFF. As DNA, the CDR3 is TGTGCCAGCAGCCCCGACCTTCCACTTTACAATGAGCAGTTCTTC. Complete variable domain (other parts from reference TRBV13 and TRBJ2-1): AAGVIQSPRHLIKEKRETATLKCYPIPRHDTVYWYQQGPGQDPQFLISFYEKMQSDKGSIPDRFSAQQFSDYHSELNMSSLELGDSALYFCASSPDLPLYNEQFFGPGTRLTVL.

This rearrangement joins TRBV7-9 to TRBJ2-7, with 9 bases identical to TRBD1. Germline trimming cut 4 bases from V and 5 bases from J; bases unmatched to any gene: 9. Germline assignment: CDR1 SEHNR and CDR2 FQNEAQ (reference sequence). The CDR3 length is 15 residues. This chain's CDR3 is CASSSPGQGTDEQYF. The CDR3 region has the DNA TGTGCCAGCAGCTCACCAGGACAGGGGACTGACGAGCAGTACTTC.

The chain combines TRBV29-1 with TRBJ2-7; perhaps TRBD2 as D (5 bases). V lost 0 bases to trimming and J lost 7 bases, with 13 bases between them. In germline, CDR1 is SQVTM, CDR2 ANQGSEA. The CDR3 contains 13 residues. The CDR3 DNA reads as TGCAGCGTTGAAGACGGGAAGGCTTGGGAGCAGTACTTC. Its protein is CSVEDGKAWEQYF.

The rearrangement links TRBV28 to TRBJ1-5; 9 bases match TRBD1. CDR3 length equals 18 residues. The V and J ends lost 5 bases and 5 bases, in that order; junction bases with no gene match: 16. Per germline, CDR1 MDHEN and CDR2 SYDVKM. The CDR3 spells CASSVPGQGSALDQPQHF. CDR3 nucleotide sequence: TGTGCCAGCAGTGTCCCGGGACAGGGTTCCGCCCTGGATCAGCCCCAGCATTTT.

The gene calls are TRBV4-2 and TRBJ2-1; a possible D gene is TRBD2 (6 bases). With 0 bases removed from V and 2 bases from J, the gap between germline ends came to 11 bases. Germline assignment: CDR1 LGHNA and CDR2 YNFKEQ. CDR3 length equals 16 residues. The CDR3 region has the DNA TGTGCCAGCAGCCAAGAGTCCTTAGCGGCCTACAATGAGCAGTTCTTC. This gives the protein CASSQESLAAYNEQFF.

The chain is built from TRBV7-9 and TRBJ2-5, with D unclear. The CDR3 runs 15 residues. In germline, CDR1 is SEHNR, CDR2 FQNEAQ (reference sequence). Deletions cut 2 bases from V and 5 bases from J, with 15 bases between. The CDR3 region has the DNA TGTGCCAGCAGCTTACAGCTTGGATTGGGCGAGACCCAGTACTTC. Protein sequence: CASSLQLGLGETQYF.

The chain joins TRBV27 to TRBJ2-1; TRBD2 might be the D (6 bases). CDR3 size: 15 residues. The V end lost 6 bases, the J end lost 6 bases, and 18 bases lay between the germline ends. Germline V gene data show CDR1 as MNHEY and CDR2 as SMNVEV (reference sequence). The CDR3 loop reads CASRSSGASLNEQFF. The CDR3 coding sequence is TGTGCCAGCAGATCCTCGGGAGCTTCCCTCAATGAGCAGTTCTTC.

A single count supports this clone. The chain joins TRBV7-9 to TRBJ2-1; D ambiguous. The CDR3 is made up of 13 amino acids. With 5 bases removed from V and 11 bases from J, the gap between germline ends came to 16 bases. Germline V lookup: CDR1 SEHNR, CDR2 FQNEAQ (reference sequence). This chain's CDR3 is CASSPFSPPKQFF. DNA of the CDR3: TGTGCCAGCAGCCCCTTCAGCCCACCGAAGCAGTTCTTC.

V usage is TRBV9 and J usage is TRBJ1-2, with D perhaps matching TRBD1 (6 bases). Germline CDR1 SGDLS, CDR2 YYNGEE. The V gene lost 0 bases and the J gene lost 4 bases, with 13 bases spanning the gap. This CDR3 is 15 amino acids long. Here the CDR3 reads CASSVVGGAGYGYTF. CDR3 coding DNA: TGTGCCAGCAGCGTAGTTGGGGGCGCGGGCTATGGCTACACCTTC.

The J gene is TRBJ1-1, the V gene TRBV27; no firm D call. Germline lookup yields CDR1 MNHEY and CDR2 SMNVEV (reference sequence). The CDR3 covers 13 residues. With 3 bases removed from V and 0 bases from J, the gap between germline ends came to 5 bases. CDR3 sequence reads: CASSFYLNTEAFF. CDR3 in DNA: TGTGCCAGCAGTTTCTATCTGAACACTGAAGCTTTCTTT.

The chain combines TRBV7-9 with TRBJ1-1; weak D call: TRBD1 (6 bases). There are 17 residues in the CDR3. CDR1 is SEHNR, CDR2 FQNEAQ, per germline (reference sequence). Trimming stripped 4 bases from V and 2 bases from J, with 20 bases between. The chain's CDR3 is CASSSDSLSVDNTEAFF. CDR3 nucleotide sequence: TGTGCCAGCAGCTCGGACAGCTTAAGCGTAGACAACACTGAAGCTTTCTTT.

In DNA form, the CDR3 reads TGTGCCAGTTGGACAGGGGGCGGGCTGAACTATGGCTACACCTTC. Amino acids: CASWTGGGLNYGYTF. This chain joins TRBV19 and TRBJ1-2, with 11 bases matching TRBD1. The CDR3 has 15 residues. Germline assignment: CDR1 LNHDA and CDR2 SQIVND (reference sequence). Trimming at V came to 8 bases and at J to 2 bases, leaving 7 bases not matched to a gene.

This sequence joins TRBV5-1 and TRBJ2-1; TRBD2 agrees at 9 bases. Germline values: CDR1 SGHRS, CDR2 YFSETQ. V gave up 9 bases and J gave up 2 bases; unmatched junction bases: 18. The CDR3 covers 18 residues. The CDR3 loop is CATKGAEAGGPAYNEQFF. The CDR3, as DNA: TGCGCCACCAAGGGGGCCGAGGCGGGAGGGCCCGCCTACAATGAGCAGTTCTTC.

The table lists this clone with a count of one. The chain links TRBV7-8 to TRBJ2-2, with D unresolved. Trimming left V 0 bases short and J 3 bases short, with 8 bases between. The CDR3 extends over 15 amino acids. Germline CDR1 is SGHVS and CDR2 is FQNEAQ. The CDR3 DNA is TGTGCCAGCAGCTTAGCGACGGCAGACACCGGGGAGCTGTTTTTT. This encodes CASSLATADTGELFF.

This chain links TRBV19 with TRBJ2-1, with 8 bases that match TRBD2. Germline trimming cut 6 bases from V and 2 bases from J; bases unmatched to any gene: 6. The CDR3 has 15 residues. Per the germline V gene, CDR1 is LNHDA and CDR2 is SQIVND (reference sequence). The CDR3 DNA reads TGTGCCAGTAGGGTAAGCGGGAGAGCCTACAATGAGCAGTTCTTC. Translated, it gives CASRVSGRAYNEQFF. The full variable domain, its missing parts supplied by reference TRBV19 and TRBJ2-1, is DGGITQSPKYLFRKEGQNVTLSCEQNLNHDAMYWYRQDPGQGLRLIYYSQIVNDFQKGDIAEGYSVSREKKESFPLTVTSAQKNPTAFYLCASRVSGRAYNEQFFGPGTRLTVL.

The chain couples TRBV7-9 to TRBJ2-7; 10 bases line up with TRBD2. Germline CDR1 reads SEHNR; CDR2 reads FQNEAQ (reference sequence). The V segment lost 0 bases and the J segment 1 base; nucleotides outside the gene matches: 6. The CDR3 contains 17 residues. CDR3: CASSLAAGLAYSYEQYF. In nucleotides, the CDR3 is TGTGCCAGCAGCTTAGCGGCGGGACTAGCGTATTCCTACGAGCAGTACTTC.

This chain's CDR3 is CASSPIPLNTGELFF. The CDR3 bases are TGTGCCAGCAGCCCCATTCCCCTGAACACCGGGGAGCTGTTTTTT. The chain joins TRBV7-9 to TRBJ2-2; no definite D call. CDR3 length: 15 amino acids. Between the trimmed V and J ends, which lost 5 bases and 1 base, there was a span of 11 bases. CDR1 and CDR2 from the germline V gene are SEHNR and FQNEAQ (reference sequence).

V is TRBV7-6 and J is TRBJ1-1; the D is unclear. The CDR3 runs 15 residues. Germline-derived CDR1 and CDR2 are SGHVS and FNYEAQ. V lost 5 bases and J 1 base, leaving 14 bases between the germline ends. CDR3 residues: CASSPTSEGNTEAFF. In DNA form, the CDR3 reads TGTGCCAGCAGCCCGACCTCAGAGGGGAACACTGAAGCTTTCTTT.

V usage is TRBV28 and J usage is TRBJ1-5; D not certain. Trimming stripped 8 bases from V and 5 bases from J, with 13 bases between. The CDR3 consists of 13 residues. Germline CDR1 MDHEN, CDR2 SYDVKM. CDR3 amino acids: CASVPSVDQPQHF. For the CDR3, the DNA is TGTGCCAGCGTCCCGTCCGTGGATCAGCCCCAGCATTTT.

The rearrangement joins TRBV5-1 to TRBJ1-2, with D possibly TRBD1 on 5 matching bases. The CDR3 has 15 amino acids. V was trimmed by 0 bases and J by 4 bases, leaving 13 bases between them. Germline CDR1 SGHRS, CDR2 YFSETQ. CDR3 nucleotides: TGCGCCAGCAGCTTGGAGGAGGGGAGGGGCTATGGCTACACCTTC. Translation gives CASSLEEGRGYGYTF.

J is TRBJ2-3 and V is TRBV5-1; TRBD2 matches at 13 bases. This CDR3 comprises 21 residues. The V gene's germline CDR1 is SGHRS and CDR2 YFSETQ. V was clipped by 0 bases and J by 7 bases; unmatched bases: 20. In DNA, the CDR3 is TGCGCCAGCAGCTTGGCCTACTCACTAGCGGGAGGGTTCTCCCTTGCGAATACGCAGTATTTT. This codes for CASSLAYSLAGGFSLANTQYF.

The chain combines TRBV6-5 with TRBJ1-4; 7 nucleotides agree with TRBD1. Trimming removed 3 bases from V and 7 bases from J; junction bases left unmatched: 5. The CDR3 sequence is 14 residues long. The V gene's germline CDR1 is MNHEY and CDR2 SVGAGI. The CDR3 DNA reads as TGTGCCAGCAGTTATAGGACAGGTAGTGAAAAACTGTTTTTT. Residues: CASSYRTGSEKLFF.

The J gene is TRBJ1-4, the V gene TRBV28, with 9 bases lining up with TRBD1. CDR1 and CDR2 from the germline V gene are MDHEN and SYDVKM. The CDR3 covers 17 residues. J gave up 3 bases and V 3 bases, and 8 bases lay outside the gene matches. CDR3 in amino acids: CASSLIGQGKANEKLFF. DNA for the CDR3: TGTGCCAGCAGTTTGATAGGACAGGGGAAGGCTAATGAAAAACTGTTTTTT.

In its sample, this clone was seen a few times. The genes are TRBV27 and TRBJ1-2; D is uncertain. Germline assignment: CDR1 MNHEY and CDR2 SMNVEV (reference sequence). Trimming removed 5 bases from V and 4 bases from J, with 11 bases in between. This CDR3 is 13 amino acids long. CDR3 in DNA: TGTGCCAGCAGTCCCTCTAGGCTCTATGGCTACACCTTC. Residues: CASSPSRLYGYTF.

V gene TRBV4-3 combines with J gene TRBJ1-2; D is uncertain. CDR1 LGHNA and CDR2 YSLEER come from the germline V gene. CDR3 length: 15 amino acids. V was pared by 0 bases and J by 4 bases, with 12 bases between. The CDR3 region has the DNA TGCGCCAGCAGCCAAGACTCCCAGGTGGCCTATGGCTACACCTTC. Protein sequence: CASSQDSQVAYGYTF.